The 26 T cell receptor beta chains reported below all come from one sample, sequenced in a study of T cells in Graves' hyperthyroidism and ophthalmopathy. There were TCR beta CDR3 regions amplified from RNA transcripts. HTBI primers were the set used in a first-round RT-PCR of the TCR CDR3. TCRdb independently ran MiXCR on the multiplex PCR reads; one entry per CDR3 protein. The table shows hundreds of thousands of distinct CDR3 sequences, with about 20% occurring only once. Sample: blood. The source is a young man with Graves' ophthalmopathy.

This clonotype was seen repeatedly, ten times or more. The chain carries TRBV12-3 or TRBV12-4 and TRBJ2-1; the D gene could be TRBD1 or TRBD2 (5 bases each). The CDR3 totals 16 residues. With 6 bases removed from V and 4 bases from J, the gap between germline ends came to 19 bases. CDR3 nucleotides: TGTGCCAGCAGACACTTCAGGTGGGGCGGGTACAATGAGCAGTTCTTC. Its protein is CASRHFRWGGYNEQFF.

The sample holds many counts of this clonotype. The chain is built from TRBV28 and TRBJ1-5; D not certain. The V gene lost 4 bases and the J gene lost 4 bases, with 8 bases spanning the gap. This CDR3 is built from 13 residues. Germline V CDR1 and CDR2: MDHEN, SYDVKM. CDR3 nucleotide sequence: TGTGCCAGCAGTTCCTTCTGGAATCAGCCCCAGCATTTT. This gives the protein CASSSFWNQPQHF.

The chain employs TRBV6-1 and TRBJ2-5, with D perhaps matching TRBD2 (5 bases). CDR1 and CDR2 (germline): MNHNS, SASEGT. The germline V and J ends were trimmed by 6 bases and 1 base, with 12 bases remaining between them. CDR3 size: 14 residues. In DNA form, the CDR3 reads TGTGCCAGCAGCCACCCGGGAAGCCAAGAGACCCAGTACTTC. Encoded protein: CASSHPGSQETQYF.

This clonotype was seen at least ten times. The rearrangement uses TRBV18 and TRBJ1-1; 7 bases are a match to TRBD1. The junction had 5 bases not matched to a gene; V was cut back by 6 bases and J by 7 bases. The CDR3 is 12 residues long. Germline V gene lookup returns CDR1 KGHSH and CDR2 LQKENI. The CDR3 region is CASSRDRDEAFF. The CDR3 DNA reads TGTGCCAGCTCCCGGGACAGAGATGAAGCTTTCTTT.

V gene TRBV28 combines with J gene TRBJ1-3; no reliable D call. This CDR3 is built from 12 residues. CDR1 and CDR2 from the germline V gene are MDHEN and SYDVKM. V was trimmed by 11 bases and J by 1 base, leaving 9 bases between them. CDR3 sequence reads: CAHGDSGNTIYF. The CDR3 nucleotides are TGTGCCCATGGGGATTCTGGAAACACCATATATTTT. The variable domain in full, with the rest retrieved from reference TRBV28 and TRBJ1-3, is DVKVTQSSRYLVKRTGEKVFLECVQDMDHENMFWYRQDPGLGLRLIYFSYDVKMKEKGDIPEGYSVSREKKERFSLILESASTNQTSMYLCAHGDSGNTIYFGEGSWLTVV.

The rearrangement uses TRBV20-1 and TRBJ2-4; D is unresolved. Between the trimmed V and J ends, which lost 5 bases and 8 bases, there was a span of 19 bases. Germline assignment: CDR1 DFQATT and CDR2 SNEGSKA (reference sequence). CDR3 size: 14 residues. The CDR3 coding sequence is TGCAGTGCTGTGAAGTCGAGTGGGTGGTACATTCAGTACTTC. It yields the protein CSAVKSSGWYIQYF.

The chain has TRBV29-1 and TRBJ2-7; TRBD2 matches at 7 bases. CDR3 length: 14 residues. The germline gives CDR1 SQVTM, CDR2 ANQGSEA. The trim removed 1 base at V and 3 bases at J, leaving 6 bases unmatched. The CDR3 DNA reads TGCAGCGTTGAAGTAGGCGGGAGAATCTACGAGCAGTACTTC. Protein product: CSVEVGGRIYEQYF.

This clonotype has just a few counts. V is TRBV20-1 and J is TRBJ2-7; 9 bases fit TRBD2. V shed 5 bases, J shed 1 base, and the junction held 12 bases outside the gene matches. Germline CDR1 DFQATT, CDR2 SNEGSKA (reference sequence). CDR3 length equals 16 residues. This CDR3 is CSAPDARAGGSYEQYF. Written as DNA, the CDR3 is TGCAGTGCTCCCGACGCTAGAGCGGGAGGTTCCTACGAGCAGTACTTC.

This sequence joins TRBV5-5 and TRBJ2-7; 10 nucleotides align to TRBD1. The J segment lost 6 bases and the V segment lost 1 base, leaving 7 bases of the junction unmatched. Per the germline V gene, CDR1 is SGHKS and CDR2 is YYEKEE (reference sequence). The CDR3 covers 15 residues. The CDR3 region is CASSLPGQGRGEQYF. CDR3 sequence (DNA): TGTGCCAGCAGCTTGCCGGGACAGGGGAGAGGCGAGCAGTACTTC.

This chain connects TRBV20-1 to TRBJ2-7, with 9 nucleotides matching TRBD1. The CDR3 is 13 amino acids. V trimming: 5 bases; J trimming: 2 bases; junction bases outside the gene matches: 4. The germline V gene has CDR1 DFQATT and CDR2 SNEGSKA (reference sequence). The DNA of the CDR3 is TGCAGTGCTTTGGACAGGGGCGCCTACGAGCAGTACTTC. Its protein product is CSALDRGAYEQYF.

This clonotype was recorded a few times. V gene TRBV20-1 combines with J gene TRBJ1-1; 8 bases line up with TRBD1. The germline V gene has CDR1 DFQATT and CDR2 SNEGSKA (reference sequence). The CDR3 is 17 residues long. Germline trimming cut 1 base from V and 4 bases from J; bases unmatched to any gene: 14. The CDR3 DNA reads as TGCAGTGCTAGAGGGGGACAGGTGACTTTAGGAGTCACTGAAGCTTTCTTT. Amino acids: CSARGGQVTLGVTEAFF.

A few counts support this clonotype. This sequence joins TRBV25-1 and TRBJ2-1, with TRBD2 identical over 11 bases. The germline CDR1 and CDR2 sequences are MGHDK and SYGVNS. The CDR3 runs 15 residues. Trimming at V came to 7 bases and at J to 9 bases, leaving 11 bases not matched to a gene. CDR3 protein: CASTIAGGPGVEQFF. The CDR3 DNA sequence: TGTGCCAGCACAATAGCGGGAGGGCCGGGAGTTGAGCAGTTCTTC.

This clonotype has a handful of counts. V usage is TRBV5-4 and J usage is TRBJ2-1; 8 positions match TRBD2. Looked up from germline, CDR1 is SGHNT and CDR2 is YYREEE (reference sequence). V shed 0 bases and J 4 bases; nucleotides not matched to a gene: 6. The CDR3 extends over 16 amino acids. CDR3 residues: CASSLGVAGRYNEQFF. CDR3 sequence (DNA): TGTGCCAGCAGCTTGGGGGTAGCGGGAAGGTACAATGAGCAGTTCTTC.

V usage is TRBV29-1 and J usage is TRBJ2-5, with a tentative D call TRBD2 (6 bases). The CDR3 is made up of 12 amino acids. Germline CDR1 reads SQVTM; CDR2 reads ANQGSEA. V lost 2 bases and J 11 bases, leaving 15 bases between the germline ends. This chain's CDR3 is CSVESTDSGQYF. The CDR3 region has the DNA TGCAGCGTTGAAAGTACGGATAGCGGACAGTACTTC. Supplemented by reference TRBV29-1 and TRBJ2-5, the full variable domain reads SAVISQKPSRDICQRGTSLTIQCQVDSQVTMMFWYRQQPGQSLTLIATANQGSEATYESGFVIDKFPISRPNLTFSTLTVSNMSPEDSSIYLCSVESTDSGQYFGPGTRLLVL.

The chain carries TRBV4-3 and TRBJ2-1; weak D call: TRBD2 (5 bases). CDR1 is LGHNA, CDR2 YSLEER, per germline. V was cut by 1 base and J by 7 bases, with 11 bases left in between. The CDR3 runs 14 residues. In DNA form, the CDR3 reads TGCGCCAGCAGCCAAGTAGGAGGCCATAATGAGCAGTTCTTC. Protein product: CASSQVGGHNEQFF.

The J gene is TRBJ1-2, the V gene TRBV2, with unresolved D. Germline loops: CDR1 SNHLY, CDR2 FYNNEI. The V end was cut by 8 bases, the J end by 5 bases, with 18 bases between. The CDR3 extends over 14 amino acids. CDR3 amino acids: CASPQRRGRYGYTF. CDR3 in DNA: TGTGCCAGCCCCCAGAGGCGGGGTAGATATGGCTACACCTTC.

CDR3 bases: TGTGCCAGCAGCCAAGTCATCAGGTCGAACACTGAAGCTTTCTTT. Translation: CASSQVIRSNTEAFF. The V gene is TRBV3-1, the J gene TRBJ1-1; the D is unclear. Germline V gives CDR1 LGHDT, CDR2 YNNKEL (reference sequence). The V end lost 1 base, the J end lost 1 base, and 10 bases lay between the germline ends. This CDR3 contains 15 residues.

This clonotype was seen at least ten times. The CDR3 bases are TGTGCCAGCAGAGATCTAGCGGGGTATAGCACAGATACGCAGTATTTT. This translates into CASRDLAGYSTDTQYF. This sequence joins TRBV28 and TRBJ2-3; TRBD2 matches 9 bases. V was pared by 6 bases and J by 0 bases, with 7 bases of the junction left unmatched. The CDR3 covers 16 residues. The germline V gene encodes CDR1 MDHEN and CDR2 SYDVKM.

This chain joins TRBV4-1 and TRBJ2-7; 9 nucleotides line up with TRBD1. V lost 5 bases, J lost 2 bases, and 10 bases stayed unmatched. Germline values: CDR1 MGHRA, CDR2 YSYEKL. This CDR3 is built from 16 residues. CDR3 sequence: CASSSRTGQGPYEQYF. In DNA, the CDR3 is TGCGCCAGCAGCTCACGGACCGGACAGGGGCCCTACGAGCAGTACTTC.

This clonotype was counted at least ten times. Mismatch with germline at one junction end may stem from a read error. This chain joins TRBV27 and TRBJ2-1; TRBD2 matches 9 bases. This CDR3 has 14 amino acids. Germline V CDR1 and CDR2: MNHEY, SMNVEV (reference sequence). The CDR3 coding sequence is TGCGCCAGCAGGCTAGCGGGATCCTACAATGAGCAGTTCTTC. Its translation is CASRLAGSYNEQFF.

This clonotype was seen many times. The chain recombines TRBV11-2 with TRBJ2-3; D is undetermined. The V gene's germline CDR1 is SGHAT and CDR2 FQNNGV. CDR3 length: 12 residues. Trimming left V 8 bases short and J 2 bases short, with 8 bases between. In nucleotides, the CDR3 is TGTGCCAGCGTAGGGTACACAGATACGCAGTATTTT. Protein: CASVGYTDTQYF.

This clonotype was seen more than once but under ten times. This chain links TRBV19 with TRBJ2-1; D gene unclear. The ends were cut back, 4 bases at V and 2 bases at J, with 18 bases in the middle. CDR3 length: 17 residues. CDR1 LNHDA and CDR2 SQIVND come from the germline V gene (reference sequence). DNA for the CDR3: TGTGCCAGTAGTACTACCAACACGGGCCGGACCTACAATGAGCAGTTCTTC. Protein sequence: CASSTTNTGRTYNEQFF.

The rearrangement links TRBV11-1 to TRBJ1-1; D gene unclear. Between the trimmed V and J ends, which lost 5 bases and 2 bases, there was a span of 18 bases. The CDR3 is made up of 16 amino acids. The V gene's germline CDR1 is SGHAT and CDR2 FQDESV (reference sequence). CDR3 nucleotides: TGTGCCAGCAGCGCAGGCCCGCAGGAAGTTAACACTGAAGCTTTCTTT. It codes for CASSAGPQEVNTEAFF. The full variable domain, in which reference TRBV11-1 and TRBJ1-1 provide the parts outside the CDR3, is EAEVAQSPRYKITEKSQAVAFWCDPISGHATLYWYRQILGQGPELLVQFQDESVVDDSQLPKDRFSAERLKGVDSTLKIQPAELGDSAMYLCASSAGPQEVNTEAFFGQGTRLTVV.

As concerns this clonotype: A much larger clone lies one base from this, so it may be a read error. This is likely a read error, given that the CDR3 carries no conserved phenylalanine or tryptophan at its end. V gene TRBV28 combines with J gene TRBJ1-2; possible D gene TRBD1, 6 bases. From germline, CDR1 is MDHEN and CDR2 SYDVKM. This CDR3 is built from 16 residues. V lost 5 bases and J lost 7, with 23 bases in between. This CDR3 reads CASSPRLQGFPIGYTL. Here the CDR3 DNA reads TGTGCCAGCAGTCCCCGGCTACAGGGTTTTCCTATTGGCTACACCCTC.

In its sample, this clonotype was seen a few times. J is TRBJ2-7 and V is TRBV27; the D is unclear. CDR3 size: 15 residues. The germline gives CDR1 MNHEY, CDR2 SMNVEV (reference sequence). Trimming took 5 bases from V and 2 from J, leaving 16 bases between them. The chain's CDR3 is CASSPLQNRPYEQYF. As DNA, the CDR3 is TGTGCCAGCAGTCCACTACAGAATAGGCCCTACGAGCAGTACTTC.

There are many counts of this clonotype. This chain uses TRBV28 with TRBJ2-1; D is unresolved. Trimming removed 5 bases at V and 1 base at J, with 21 bases between. Looked up from germline, CDR1 is MDHEN and CDR2 is SYDVKM. The length of the CDR3 is 18 residues. Here the CDR3 DNA reads TGTGCCAGCAGTATCGGTGGTGGAGCTACTCTTTCCTACAATGAGCAGTTCTTC. Amino acids: CASSIGGGATLSYNEQFF.